This T cell receptor beta chain originates from a study of early T cells in non-severe SARS-CoV-2 infection (dated by TCRdb to about 2021). For the wider study: TCR sequencing used bulk RNA from unsorted whole blood, so alpha and beta chains could not be paired.

This was a case-control study nested in a cohort of healthcare workers in London, UK, who had nasopharyngeal swab PCR tests and blood samples taken every week. Healthcare workers were enrolled in the week of the UK lockdown, from 23 to 31 March 2020, and were followed every week for up to roughly 15 weeks. This clonotype has a count of ten or more. Its antigen has not been determined. Base qualities are not recorded, but no much larger clone differs from it by a single base. Results the study describes overall, beyond this receptor: VDJdb matching was skewed toward anti-spike CD8 responses and likely underestimated virus-specific expansions, missing private and CD4 specificities.

The CDR3, from cysteine to phenylalanine, totals 13 residues. Just the 39-base CDR3 DNA is kept, in frame starting at base 1. V trim: 3 bases; J trim: 5 bases; unmatched bases: 3. CDR1 and CDR2 are read off the germline V gene (reference sequence) as MNHEY and SMNVEV. Receptor libraries were prepared by 5' RACE. Instrument on record: NextSeq 500. In the TCR library protocol, unique molecular identifiers were attached to individual cDNA molecules to correct for PCR bias and sequencing error. Both TCR alpha and beta chains were sequenced, and tight co-correlation was observed between alpha and beta sequence abundances in each sample. The source study handled its data this way. V gene, J gene and CDR3 annotation of TCR sequences was performed with Decombinator V4. Expanded TCRs were defined as changing significantly between any two time points under a Poisson model with p below 0.0001. TCR abundances were normalised to the total number of TCRs sequenced per sample and expressed as counts per million. MAIT TCRs were defined by TRAV1-2 paired with TRAJ12, TRAJ20 or TRAJ33, and iNKT TCRs by TRAV10 paired with TRAJ18. VDJdb, accessed 1 November 2021, was searched for CMV, EBV and SARS-CoV-2 annotated TCRs, with TCRs annotated for multiple antigens excluded. TCRdb applied fastp at Q25 and MiXCR to the public reads, then kept only in-frame beta chains. Merged by CDR3 protein, the rows form single entries marked with the most common genes and DNA. TCRdb, rather than the study authors, made the V and J calls. A total of roughly 35,000 distinct CDR3 sequences appear in this sample, 6% to 8.5% of them only once. The ten largest make up less than 5% of the sample.

The receptor's source is an adult who was a healthcare worker with PCR-confirmed SARS-CoV-2 infection or an uninfected control (not recorded which). The specimen was whole blood. Rearrangement joined TRBV27 to TRBJ1-2; TRBD1 aligns with 7 central bases. The nucleotides read TGTGCCAGCAGTTTGTCAGGGGGATATGGCTACACCTTC. It is translated as CASSLSGGYGYTF.